The count of the clone carrying this T cell receptor (beta chain) is one. Antigen unknown. The length of the CDR3 is 15 residues. Trimming left V 5 bases short and J 4 bases short, with 15 bases between. Per the germline V gene, CDR1 is MNHEY and CDR2 is SVGAGI. This specimen belongs to a study of cytomegalovirus exposure and HLA in healthy donors. Both 60 Vbeta primers and 13 Jbeta primers went into the PCR. Sequencing used immunoSEQ multiplex PCR; TCRdb keeps in-frame clones, though not all of them. The table includes 100,000 to 120,000 clones, 60% to 80% detected once. Overall study findings and caveats: Later examination showed HLA-associated TCR beta chains had greater clonal expansion than equally common others. Sequencing probably produced one cluster of sequence variants that were highly shared. CMV serostatus was the only recorded immune exposure for donors.

The receptor's source is a middle-aged woman in good health and CMV-seropositive. Material for sequencing was PBMCs. V usage is TRBV6-5 and J usage is TRBJ1-5; D is perhaps TRBD1 (5 bases). This CDR3 is CASSREYRKNQPQHF. DNA of the CDR3: TGTGCCAGCAGTCGCGAATACAGGAAAAATCAGCCCCAGCATTTT.